This T cell receptor beta chain emerged from a study of blood T cell repertoires in COVID-19. Study at large: Sites in the United States, Italy and Spain provided acute and convalescent COVID-19 samples.

This CDR3 contains 15 residues. Trimming took 1 base from V and 3 from J, leaving 9 bases between them. Germline loops: CDR1 SGHNT, CDR2 YENEEA. Profiling relied on immunoSEQ multiplex PCR, and the TCRdb table lists in-frame clones only, not all of them. This sample has approximately 97,000 clones, with over 65% found just once. V and J are TRBV11-3 and TRBJ2-2, with D possibly being TRBD2 (5 bases). This TCR was recovered from a human donor in a cohort sampled during active COVID-19. The sequencing input was peripheral blood. CDR3 amino acids: CASSLAGEYTGELFF. DNA for the CDR3: TGTGCCAGCAGCTTAGCCGGGGAATACACCGGGGAGCTGTTTTTT.